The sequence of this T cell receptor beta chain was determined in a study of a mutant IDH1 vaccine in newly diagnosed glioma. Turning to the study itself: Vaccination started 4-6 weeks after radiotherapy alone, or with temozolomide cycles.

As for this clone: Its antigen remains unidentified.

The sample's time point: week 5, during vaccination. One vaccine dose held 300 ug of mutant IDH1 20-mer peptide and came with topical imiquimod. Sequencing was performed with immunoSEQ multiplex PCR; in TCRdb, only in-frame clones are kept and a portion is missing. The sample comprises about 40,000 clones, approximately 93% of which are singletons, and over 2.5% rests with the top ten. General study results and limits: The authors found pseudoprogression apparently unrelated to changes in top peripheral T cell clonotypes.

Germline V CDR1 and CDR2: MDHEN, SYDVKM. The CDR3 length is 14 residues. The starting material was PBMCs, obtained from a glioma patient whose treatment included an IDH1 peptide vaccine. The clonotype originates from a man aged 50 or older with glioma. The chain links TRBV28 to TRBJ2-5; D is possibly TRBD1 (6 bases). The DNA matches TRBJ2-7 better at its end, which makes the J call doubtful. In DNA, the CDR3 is TGTGCCAGCAGTCTGGGCAGGGGTTCCTACGAGCAGTACTTC. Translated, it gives CASSLGRGSYEQYF.